The sequence of this T cell receptor (beta chain) was determined in a study of T-cell reconstitution after alpha-beta-depleted transplantation in children. Unique molecular identifiers were used in preparing the TCRbeta library. TCRdb called the PCR reads again in MiXCR, with one record for every CDR3 protein. The data show about 120,000 distinct CDR3 sequences, with about 9.3% seen just once and about 8.8% held by the top ten. This clonotype appeared many times. The CDR3 spans 16 residues. V lost 1 base to trimming and J lost 0 bases, with 11 bases between them. CDR1 is SGHRS and CDR2 is YFSETQ in the germline V gene.

The chain links TRBV5-1 to TRBJ1-3; weak D call: TRBD1 (5 bases). The receptor was derived from a human donor who donated a stem cell graft to a child with acute lymphoblastic leukemia. The starting material was PBMCs from the stem cell graft donor, obtained from the stem cell graft. The CDR3 sequence is CASSLQQAYSGNTIYF. CDR3 DNA: TGCGCCAGCAGCTTGCAACAGGCATACTCTGGAAACACCATATATTTT. The whole variable domain, filled in from reference TRBV5-1 and TRBJ1-3, reads KAGVTQTPRYLIKTRGQQVTLSCSPISGHRSVSWYQQTPGQGLQFLFEYFSETQRNKGNFPGRFSGRQFSNSRSEMNVSTLELGDSALYLCASSLQQAYSGNTIYFGEGSWLTVV.